Following are 5 T cell receptor beta chains from one sample sequenced in a study of cytomegalovirus exposure and HLA in healthy donors. The study ran its PCR with 60 Vbeta and 13 Jbeta primers. The method was immunoSEQ multiplex PCR; TCRdb's version includes in-frame clones alone and lacks a portion of them. The top ten hold roughly 8.6% of the sample, which has 100,000 to 120,000 clones, 60% to 85% seen once. The source material was PBMCs. The receptor source for this set is a woman aged 40 to 50 in good health and CMV-seropositive.

This clone was counted a few times. The gene calls are TRBV7-3 and TRBJ2-2; 11 bases match TRBD2. The ends lost 5 bases at V and 0 bases at J; junction bases unmatched: 14. Germline values: CDR1 SGHTA, CDR2 FQGTGA. The CDR3 loop spans 20 amino acids. The CDR3 DNA reads TGTGCCAGCAGCGCCTGGGTAGCGGGGGGGCCTGACGCGAACACCGGGGAGCTGTTTTTT. This codes for CASSAWVAGGPDANTGELFF.

This clone was observed a few times. The CDR3 region has the DNA TGTGCCAGCAGCCCTCGCAGTGGAACTAATGAAAAACTGTTTTTT. Amino acids: CASSPRSGTNEKLFF. The V call is TRBV7-9, the J call TRBJ1-4; D ambiguous. CDR1 is SEHNR, CDR2 FQNEAQ, per germline (reference sequence). Deletions cut 5 bases from V and 1 base from J, with 11 bases between. This CDR3 has 15 amino acids.

The J gene is TRBJ2-5, the V gene TRBV29-1, with D tentatively TRBD1 (5 bases). The CDR3 is made up of 12 amino acids. Per germline, CDR1 SQVTM and CDR2 ANQGSEA. V lost 8 bases and J lost 1, with 11 bases in between. CDR3 sequence reads: CSTNRGQETQYF. CDR3 DNA: TGCAGCACTAATAGGGGCCAAGAGACCCAGTACTTC.

V and J are TRBV11-2 and TRBJ2-5; 8 bases match TRBD1. The last part of the DNA fits TRBJ2-7 better; the J call may be wrong. This CDR3 region has 15 residues. The germline CDR1 and CDR2 sequences are SGHAT and FQNNGV. Here the CDR3 reads CASSYDRGSSYEQYF. The DNA of the CDR3 is TGTGCCAGCAGTTATGACAGGGGAAGCTCCTACGAGCAGTACTTC.

V and J are TRBV14 and TRBJ1-2; 9 positions agree with TRBD1. Per germline, CDR1 SGHDN and CDR2 FVKESK. The CDR3 totals 15 residues. After removal of 4 bases from V and 7 bases from J, the junction contained 10 bases not matched to a gene. Here the CDR3 reads CASSPLGQGISGYTF. The CDR3 bases are TGTGCCAGCAGCCCCTTAGGACAGGGGATCAGTGGCTACACCTTC. Complete variable domain (other parts from reference TRBV14 and TRBJ1-2): EAGVTQFPSHSVIEKGQTVTLRCDPISGHDNLYWYRRVMGKEIKFLLHFVKESKQDESGMPNNRFLAERTGGTYSTLKVQPAELEDSGVYFCASSPLGQGISGYTFGSGTRLTVV.